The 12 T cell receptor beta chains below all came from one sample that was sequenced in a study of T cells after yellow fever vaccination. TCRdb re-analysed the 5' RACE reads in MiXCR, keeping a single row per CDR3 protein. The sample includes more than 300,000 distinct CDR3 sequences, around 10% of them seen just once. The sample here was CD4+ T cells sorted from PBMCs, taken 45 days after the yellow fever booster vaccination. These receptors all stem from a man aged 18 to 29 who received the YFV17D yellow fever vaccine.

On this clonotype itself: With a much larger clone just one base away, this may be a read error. The CDR3 loop is CASRAQGSHLHF. The CDR3 DNA is TGTGCCAGCAGAGCGCAAGGGTCACACCTCCACTTT. This chain links TRBV7-2 with TRBJ1-6; D call uncertain. CDR3 length equals 12 residues. The germline V gene has CDR1 SGHTA and CDR2 FQGNSA. The whole variable domain, filled in from reference TRBV7-2 and TRBJ1-6, reads GAGVSQSPSNKVTEKGKDVELRCDPISGHTALYWYRQSLGQGLEFLIYFQGNSAPDKSGLPSDRFSAERTGGSVSTLTIQRTQQEDSAVYLCASRAQGSHLHFGNGTRLTVT.

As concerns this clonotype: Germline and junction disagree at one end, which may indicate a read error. The DNA for the CDR3 is TGCAGCGTTGAACAACAGACAAAAGAGGCCCAGTACTTC. Translating it yields CSVEQQTKEAQYF. V usage is TRBV29-1 and J usage is TRBJ2-5, with D unclear. CDR3 length: 13 amino acids. Germline loops: CDR1 SQVTM, CDR2 ANQGSEA.

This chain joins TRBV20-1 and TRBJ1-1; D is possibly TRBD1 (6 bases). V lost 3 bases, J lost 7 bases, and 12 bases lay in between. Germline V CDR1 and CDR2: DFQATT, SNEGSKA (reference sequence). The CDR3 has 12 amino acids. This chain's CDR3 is CSASAGAGEAFF. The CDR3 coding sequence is TGCAGTGCTAGTGCGGGGGCAGGTGAAGCTTTCTTT.

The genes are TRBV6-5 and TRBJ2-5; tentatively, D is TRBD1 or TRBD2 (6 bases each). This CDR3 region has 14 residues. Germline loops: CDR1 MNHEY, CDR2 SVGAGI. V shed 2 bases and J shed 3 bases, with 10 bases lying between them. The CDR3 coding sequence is TGTGCCAGCAGTTACGTCGGGGGCGAAGAGACCCAGTACTTC. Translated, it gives CASSYVGGEETQYF.

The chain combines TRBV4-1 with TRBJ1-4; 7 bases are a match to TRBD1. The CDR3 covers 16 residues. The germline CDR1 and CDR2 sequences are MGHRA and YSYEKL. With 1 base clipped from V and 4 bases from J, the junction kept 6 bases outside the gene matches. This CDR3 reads CASSQGWGQINEKLFF. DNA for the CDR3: TGCGCCAGCAGCCAAGGATGGGGACAGATTAATGAAAAACTGTTTTTT.

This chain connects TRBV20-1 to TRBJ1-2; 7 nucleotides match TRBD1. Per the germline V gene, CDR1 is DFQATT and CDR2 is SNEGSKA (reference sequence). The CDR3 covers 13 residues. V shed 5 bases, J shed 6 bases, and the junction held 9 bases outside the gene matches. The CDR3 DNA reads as TGCAGTGCTTCCTCTGACAGGGAGGATGGCTACACCTTC. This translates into CSASSDREDGYTF.

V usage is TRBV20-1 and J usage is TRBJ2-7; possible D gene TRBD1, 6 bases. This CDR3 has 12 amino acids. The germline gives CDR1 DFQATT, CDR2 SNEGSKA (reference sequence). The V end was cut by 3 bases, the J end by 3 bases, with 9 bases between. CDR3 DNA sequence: TGCAGTGCTAGGGACAGACACTACGAGCAGTACTTC. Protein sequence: CSARDRHYEQYF.

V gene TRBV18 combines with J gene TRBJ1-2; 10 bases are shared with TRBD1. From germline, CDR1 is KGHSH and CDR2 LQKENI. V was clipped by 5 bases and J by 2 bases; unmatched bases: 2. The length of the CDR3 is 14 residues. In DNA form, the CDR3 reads TGTGCCAGCTCATCGGGACAGGGGAACTATGGCTACACCTTC. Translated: CASSSGQGNYGYTF.

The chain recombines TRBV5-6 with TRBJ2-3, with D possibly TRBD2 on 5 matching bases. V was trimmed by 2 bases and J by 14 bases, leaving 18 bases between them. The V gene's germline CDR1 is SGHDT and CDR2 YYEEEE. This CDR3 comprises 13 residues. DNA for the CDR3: TGTGCCAGCAGCTTTACCGGACTTACACACGGGTATTTT. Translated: CASSFTGLTHGYF.

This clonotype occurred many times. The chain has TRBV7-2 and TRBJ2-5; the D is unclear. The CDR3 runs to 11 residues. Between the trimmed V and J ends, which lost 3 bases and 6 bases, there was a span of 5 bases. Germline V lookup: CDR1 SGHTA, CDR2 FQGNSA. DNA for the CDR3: TGTGCCAGCAGCTTGAGGCAGACCCAGTACTTC. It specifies CASSLRQTQYF.

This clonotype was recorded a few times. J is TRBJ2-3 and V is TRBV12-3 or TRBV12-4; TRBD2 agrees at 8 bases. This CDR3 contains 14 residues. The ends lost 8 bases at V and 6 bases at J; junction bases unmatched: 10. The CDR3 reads CASSIGGAVDTQYF. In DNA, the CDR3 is TGTGCCAGCTCTATCGGGGGGGCCGTGGATACGCAGTATTTT.

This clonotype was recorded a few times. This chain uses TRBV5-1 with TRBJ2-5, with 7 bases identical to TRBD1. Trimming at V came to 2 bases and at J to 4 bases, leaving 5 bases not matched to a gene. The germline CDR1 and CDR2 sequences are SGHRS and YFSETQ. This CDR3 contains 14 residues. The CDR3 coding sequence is TGCGCCAGCAGCTTAACAGGGGTCCCAGAGACCCAGTACTTC. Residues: CASSLTGVPETQYF. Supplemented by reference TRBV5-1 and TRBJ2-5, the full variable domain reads KAGVTQTPRYLIKTRGQQVTLSCSPISGHRSVSWYQQTPGQGLQFLFEYFSETQRNKGNFPGRFSGRQFSNSRSEMNVSTLELGDSALYLCASSLTGVPETQYFGPGTRLLVL.